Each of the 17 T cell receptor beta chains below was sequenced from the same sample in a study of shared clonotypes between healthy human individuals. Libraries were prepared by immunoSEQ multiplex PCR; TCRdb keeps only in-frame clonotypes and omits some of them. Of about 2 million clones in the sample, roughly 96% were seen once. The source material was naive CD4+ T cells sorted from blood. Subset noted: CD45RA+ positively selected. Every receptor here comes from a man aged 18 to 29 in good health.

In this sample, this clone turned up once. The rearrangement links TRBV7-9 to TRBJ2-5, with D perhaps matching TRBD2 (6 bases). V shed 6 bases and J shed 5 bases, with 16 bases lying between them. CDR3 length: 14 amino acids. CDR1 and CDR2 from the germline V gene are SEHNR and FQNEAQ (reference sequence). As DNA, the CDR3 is TGTGCCAGCAGTACAGAGGGACTTCGGGAGACCCAGTACTTC. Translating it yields CASSTEGLRETQYF.

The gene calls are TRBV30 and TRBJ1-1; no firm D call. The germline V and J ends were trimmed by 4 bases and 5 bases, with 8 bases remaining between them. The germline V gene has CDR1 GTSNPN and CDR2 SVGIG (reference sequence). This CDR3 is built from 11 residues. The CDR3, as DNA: TGTGCCTGGACGTTTAGGACTGAAGCTTTCTTT. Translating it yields CAWTFRTEAFF.

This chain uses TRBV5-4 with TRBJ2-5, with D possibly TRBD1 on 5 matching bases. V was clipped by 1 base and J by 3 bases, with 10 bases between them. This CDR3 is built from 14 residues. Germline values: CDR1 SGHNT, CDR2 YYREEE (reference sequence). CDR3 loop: CASSLSGREETQYF. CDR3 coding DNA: TGTGCCAGCAGCTTGTCGGGCAGGGAAGAGACCCAGTACTTC. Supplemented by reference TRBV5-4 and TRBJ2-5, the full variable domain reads ETGVTQSPTHLIKTRGQQVTLRCSSQSGHNTVSWYQQALGQGPQFIFQYYREEENGRGNFPPRFSGLQFPNYSSELNVNALELDDSALYLCASSLSGREETQYFGPGTRLLVL.

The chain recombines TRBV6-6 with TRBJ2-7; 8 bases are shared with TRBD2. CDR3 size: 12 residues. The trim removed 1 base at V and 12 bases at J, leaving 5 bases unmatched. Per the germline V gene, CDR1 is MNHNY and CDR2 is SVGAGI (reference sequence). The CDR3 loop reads CASSYWRGAMYF. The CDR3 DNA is TGTGCCAGCAGTTACTGGCGGGGGGCTATGTACTTC.

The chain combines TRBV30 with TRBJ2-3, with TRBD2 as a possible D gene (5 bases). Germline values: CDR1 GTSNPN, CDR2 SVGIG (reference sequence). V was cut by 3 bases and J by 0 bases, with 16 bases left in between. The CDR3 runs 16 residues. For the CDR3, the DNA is TGTGCCTGGAGCGGAGGCAAAAAGACTAGCACAGATACGCAGTATTTT. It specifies CAWSGGKKTSTDTQYF.

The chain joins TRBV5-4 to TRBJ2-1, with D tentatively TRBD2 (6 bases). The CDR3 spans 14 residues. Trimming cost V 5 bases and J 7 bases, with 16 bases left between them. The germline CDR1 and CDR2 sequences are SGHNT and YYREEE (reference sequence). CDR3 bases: TGTGCCAGCAGTCTGAAGGAGGGTGTTAATGAGCAGTTCTTC. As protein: CASSLKEGVNEQFF.

Here the CDR3 DNA reads TGTGCCAGCAGCTTCGACAGCTCCGGGGAGCTGTTTTTT. Protein: CASSFDSSGELFF. V usage is TRBV11-2 and J usage is TRBJ2-2, with D perhaps matching TRBD1 (5 bases). This CDR3 contains 13 residues. The ends were cut back, 3 bases at V and 6 bases at J, with 8 bases in the middle. Looked up from germline, CDR1 is SGHAT and CDR2 is FQNNGV.

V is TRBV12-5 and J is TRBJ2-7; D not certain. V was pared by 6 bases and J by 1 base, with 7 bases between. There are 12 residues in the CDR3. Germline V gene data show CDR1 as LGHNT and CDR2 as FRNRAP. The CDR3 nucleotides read TGTGCTAGTGGCGTTAATTCCTACGAGCAGTACTTC. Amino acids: CASGVNSYEQYF.

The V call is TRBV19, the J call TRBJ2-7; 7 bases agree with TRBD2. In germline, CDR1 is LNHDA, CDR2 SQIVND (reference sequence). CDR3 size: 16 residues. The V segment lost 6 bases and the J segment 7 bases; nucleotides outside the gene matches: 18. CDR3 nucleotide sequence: TGTGCCAGTAGATTAACGGGTGGAGGCTCAGCGGGAGAGCAGTACTTC. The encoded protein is CASRLTGGGSAGEQYF.

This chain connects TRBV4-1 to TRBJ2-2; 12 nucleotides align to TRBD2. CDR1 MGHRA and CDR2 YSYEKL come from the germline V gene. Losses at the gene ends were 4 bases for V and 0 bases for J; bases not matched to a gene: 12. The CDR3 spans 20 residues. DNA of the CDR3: TGCGCCAGCAGCCTCAGGGAGACTAGCGGGGGATATCCGAACACCGGGGAGCTGTTTTTT. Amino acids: CASSLRETSGGYPNTGELFF.

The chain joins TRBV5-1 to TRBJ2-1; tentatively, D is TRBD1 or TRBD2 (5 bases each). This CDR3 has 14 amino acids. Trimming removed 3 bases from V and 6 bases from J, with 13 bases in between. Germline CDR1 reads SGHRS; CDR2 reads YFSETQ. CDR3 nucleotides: TGCGCCAGCAGCTGGGGGAGAGGGAGCAATGAGCAGTTCTTC. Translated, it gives CASSWGRGSNEQFF.

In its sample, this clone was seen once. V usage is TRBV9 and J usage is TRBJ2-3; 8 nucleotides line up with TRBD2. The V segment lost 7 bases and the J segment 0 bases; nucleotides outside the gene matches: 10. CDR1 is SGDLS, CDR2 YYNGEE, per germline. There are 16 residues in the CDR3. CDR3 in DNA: TGTGCCAGCGGACAAGGGGTAGCGGGGAGCACAGATACGCAGTATTTT. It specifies CASGQGVAGSTDTQYF.

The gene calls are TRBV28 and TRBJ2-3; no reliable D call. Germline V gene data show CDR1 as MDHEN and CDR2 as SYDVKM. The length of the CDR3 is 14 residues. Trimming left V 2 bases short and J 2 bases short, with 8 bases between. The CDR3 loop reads CASSLPGLTDTQYF. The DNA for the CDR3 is TGTGCCAGCAGTTTACCCGGCCTCACAGATACGCAGTATTTT.

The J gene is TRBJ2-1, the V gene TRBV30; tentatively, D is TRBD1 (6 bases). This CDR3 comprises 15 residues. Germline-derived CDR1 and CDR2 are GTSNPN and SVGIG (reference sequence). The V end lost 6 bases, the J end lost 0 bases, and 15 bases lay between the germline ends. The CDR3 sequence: CACRPGVLSYNEQFF. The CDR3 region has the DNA TGTGCCTGCAGACCAGGGGTCCTCTCCTACAATGAGCAGTTCTTC.

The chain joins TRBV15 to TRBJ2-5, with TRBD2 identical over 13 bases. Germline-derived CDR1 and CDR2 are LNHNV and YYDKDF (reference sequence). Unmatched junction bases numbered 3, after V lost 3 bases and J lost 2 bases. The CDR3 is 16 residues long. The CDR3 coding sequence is TGTGCCACCAGCAGGGGGGGACTAGCGGGACAAGAGACCCAGTACTTC. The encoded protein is CATSRGGLAGQETQYF.

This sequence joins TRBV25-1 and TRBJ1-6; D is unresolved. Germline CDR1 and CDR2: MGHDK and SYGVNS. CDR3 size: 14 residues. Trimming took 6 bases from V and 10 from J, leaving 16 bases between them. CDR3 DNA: TGTGCCAGCAGCCAGATCGATCCATGGTCACCCCTCCACTTT. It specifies CASSQIDPWSPLHF.

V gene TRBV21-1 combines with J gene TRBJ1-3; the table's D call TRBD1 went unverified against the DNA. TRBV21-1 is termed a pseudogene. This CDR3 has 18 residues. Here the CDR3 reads CASSKEKRQAPSGNTIYF. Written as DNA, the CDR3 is TGTGCCAGCAGCAAAGAGAAGAGACAGGCCCCCTCTGGAAACACCATATATTTT.